The source of this TCR beta chain is a study of T cells after yellow fever vaccination. 5'RACE template switching produced TCR cDNA carrying a universal primer site and UMIs. TCRdb analysed the 5' RACE reads with MiXCR anew, one entry per CDR3 protein. The sample lists 70,000 or so distinct CDR3 sequences; about 6% were seen once. Ten or more counts support this clonotype. The antigen remains undetermined. Germline CDR1 ENHRY, CDR2 SYGVKD. There are 17 residues in the CDR3. V was clipped by 11 bases and J by 4 bases; unmatched bases: 21. General observations from the study: Repertoires obtained by FACS sorting could include abundant clonotypes that entered as contaminants from the bulk population.

The sample here was CD4+ T cells sorted from PBMCs, taken around 16 days after the first yellow fever vaccination. This sequence joins TRBV10-3 and TRBJ1-2; 8 bases agree with TRBD1. The sequence came from a man aged 18 to 30 who received the YFV17D yellow fever vaccine. The CDR3 DNA is TGTGCCGTGCAGACAGGGGCGCCCAACCTGGAGGCCTATGGCTACACCTTC. Its protein is CAVQTGAPNLEAYGYTF.